A selection of T cell receptor beta chains follows, all from one sample in a study of beta chain features in type 1 diabetes. Some clones are missing from TCRdb's copy, which holds only in-frame ones; the method was immunoSEQ multiplex PCR. The sample gives 120,000 or so clones, 15% to 20% of which show up once; approximately 2.5% is in the top ten. Sequences were obtained from central memory CD4+ T cells from blood. Source of these receptors: a man aged 18 to 30 with type 1 diabetes. CDR3s include the opening cysteine and the closing phenylalanine or tryptophan. The D gene is left open where the match is weak. For some rows the clone size is stated as once, few or many, or as a class when expanded; others skip it.

clone_size j_call d_call v_call cdr3_nt cdr3_aa
NA TRBJ1-4 NA TRBV19 TGTGCCAGTAGTATCGGTGAAAAACTGTTTTTT CASSIGEKLFF
NA TRBJ1-1 NA TRBV4-1 TGCGCCAGCAGCCCTGTGCTTCGGTTGTACACTGAAGCTTTCTTT CASSPVLRLYTEAFF
NA TRBJ2-5 TRBD1 TRBV7-9 TGTGCCAGCAGCCCTCTCACCGGGACAGGCCACGGGGCCCAGTACTTC CASSPLTGTGHGAQYF
few TRBJ2-1 NA TRBV30 TGTGCCTGGAGTGTACAGGGCTGGGATGAGCAGTTCTTC CAWSVQGWDEQFF
few TRBJ1-1 NA TRBV6-6 TGTGCCAGCAGACTTGGGGTAGTAGCTTTCTTT CASRLGVVAFF
many TRBJ1-4 TRBD1 TRBV5-4 TGTGCCAGCAGTCTACAGGGGGCGATTGAAAAACTGTTTTTT CASSLQGAIEKLFF
NA TRBJ2-1 TRBD1 TRBV6-1 TGTGCCAGCAGGGATCCGGGACAGGGCAGCGATGAGCAGTTCTTC CASRDPGQGSDEQFF
NA TRBJ2-7 TRBD1 TRBV30 TGTGCCTGGCTGCCAGGGGGCCTCTACGAGCAGTACTTC CAWLPGGLYEQYF
few TRBJ1-1 NA TRBV29-1 TGCAGCGTTGAAGGGGATTGGGGCACTGAAGCTTTCTTT CSVEGDWGTEAFF
many TRBJ1-1 NA TRBV30 TGTGCCTCCCACCGGGGGGGAGCTGAAGCTTTCTTT CASHRGGAEAFF
few TRBJ2-3 NA TRBV4-3 TGCGCCAGCAGCCCGACCGGCACAGATACGCAGTATTTT CASSPTGTDTQYF
NA TRBJ2-5 NA TRBV7-2 TGTGCCAGCAGCTCTGGACCGTACCAAGAGACCCAGTACTTC CASSSGPYQETQYF
NA TRBJ2-7 NA TRBV11-2 TGTGCCAGCAGCTTAGAGGGTACCACCTACGAGCAGTACTTC CASSLEGTTYEQYF
NA TRBJ2-5 NA TRBV21-1 TGTGCCAGCAGCGCCAAGGCGATGGACAGGGGGTCCAACCAAGAGACCCAGTACTTC CASSAKAMDRGSNQETQYF
NA TRBJ2-5 NA TRBV7-3 TGTGCCAGCAGCGCCTCGGGGGAAGAGACCCAGTACTTC CASSASGEETQYF
many TRBJ2-7 NA TRBV29-1 TGCAGCGTTGGGCAGCTCGACGAGCAGTACTTC CSVGQLDEQYF
few TRBJ2-7 NA TRBV7-2 TGTGCCAGCAGCTACAGTGTTTCCTACGAGCAGTACTTC CASSYSVSYEQYF
NA TRBJ2-2 TRBD1 TRBV9 TGTGCCAGCAGCGTAGATATTGGACAGGGGTCTACCGGGGAGCTGTTTTTT CASSVDIGQGSTGELFF
few TRBJ2-5 TRBD2 TRBV30 TGTGCCTGGAGTTGGGAGGGATCCCAGTACTTC CAWSWEGSQYF
NA TRBJ2-3 NA TRBV11-2 TGTGCCAGCAGCTTTAAAGGAGCTTCTTACACAGATACGCAGTATTTT CASSFKGASYTDTQYF
few TRBJ1-6 TRBD1 TRBV7-9 TGTGCCAGCTCCCTCAGGGGGGGGGAAAATTCACCCCTCCACTTT CASSLRGGENSPLHF
NA TRBJ2-7 NA TRBV9 TGTGCCAGCAGCGTAGATGGTTTGGATGTGAAGTACTTC CASSVDGLDVKYF
few TRBJ1-1 NA TRBV19 TGTGCCAGTAGTATGGGAGTTGAAGCTTTCTTT CASSMGVEAFF
NA TRBJ1-2 NA TRBV5-1 TGCGCCAGCAGCTTGGACGGGGACTATGGCTACACCTTC CASSLDGDYGYTF
few TRBJ2-1 NA TRBV7-3 TGTGCCAGCAGCTTCGATCCAGCGGCCTACAATGAGCAGTTCTTC CASSFDPAAYNEQFF
NA TRBJ2-5 TRBD1 TRBV4-2 TGTGCCAGCAGCAGGGGGCCGGAAGAGACCCAGTACTTC CASSRGPEETQYF
few TRBJ2-3 NA TRBV10-3 TGTGCCATCAGTCGGAAAAGCACAGATACGCAGTATTTT CAISRKSTDTQYF
many TRBJ1-2 NA TRBV7-2 TGTGCCAGCAGCTCTCACTCCGGGACGGGGGGAGGCTACACCTTC CASSSHSGTGGGYTF
few TRBJ2-3 NA TRBV29-1 TGCAGCGAACGGGACTTCACAGATACGCAGTATTTT CSERDFTDTQYF
NA TRBJ2-3 NA TRBV7-3 TGTGCCAGCAGCTTAAATGGGGCAGATACGCAGTATTTT CASSLNGADTQYF
NA TRBJ2-7 NA TRBV11-1 TGTGCCAGCAGCCCCGCCGGTGGGGCAGGGGCCTACGAGCAGTACTTC CASSPAGGAGAYEQYF
few TRBJ2-4 NA TRBV10-3 TGTGCCATCAGTAACGAGGAGAACATTCAGTACTTC CAISNEENIQYF